These 3 T cell receptor beta chains were all obtained from the same sample, sequenced in a study of blood T cell repertoires in COVID-19. This table comes from immunoSEQ multiplex PCR, and its TCRdb copy is limited to in-frame clones, with some not included. The data contain a few hundred thousand clones, approximately 83% of them seen just once; the ten biggest clones take up approximately 2%. The sequenced sample was PBMCs or T cells enriched from blood (not recorded which). These receptors all come from a woman aged 50 to 65 who had recovered from COVID-19.

The chain combines TRBV5-6 with TRBJ1-1, with D perhaps TRBD1 (5 bases). V lost 4 bases to trimming and J lost 0 bases, with 19 bases between them. Germline V CDR1 and CDR2: SGHDT, YYEEEE. The length of the CDR3 is 17 residues. The CDR3 loop is CASSGAEIVRMNTEAFF. CDR3 nucleotide sequence: TGTGCCAGCAGCGGGGCAGAAATTGTGAGGATGAACACTGAAGCTTTCTTT.

The chain uses TRBV27 and TRBJ1-3; 7 bases are a match to TRBD1. This CDR3 is 13 amino acids long. CDR1 and CDR2 (germline): MNHEY, SMNVEV (reference sequence). Unmatched junction bases numbered 5, after V lost 6 bases and J lost 6 bases. The CDR3 region is CASRATGSNTIYF. For the CDR3, the DNA is TGTGCCAGCAGAGCGACAGGGTCAAACACCATATATTTT.

V usage is TRBV15 and J usage is TRBJ2-1, with 7 bases identical to TRBD2. Per germline, CDR1 LNHNV and CDR2 YYDKDF (reference sequence). The CDR3 covers 11 residues. V trimming: 8 bases; J trimming: 12 bases; junction bases outside the gene matches: 7. The CDR3 bases are TGTGCCACCCGGCCAGCGGGATGGCAGTTCTTC. Protein sequence: CATRPAGWQFF.